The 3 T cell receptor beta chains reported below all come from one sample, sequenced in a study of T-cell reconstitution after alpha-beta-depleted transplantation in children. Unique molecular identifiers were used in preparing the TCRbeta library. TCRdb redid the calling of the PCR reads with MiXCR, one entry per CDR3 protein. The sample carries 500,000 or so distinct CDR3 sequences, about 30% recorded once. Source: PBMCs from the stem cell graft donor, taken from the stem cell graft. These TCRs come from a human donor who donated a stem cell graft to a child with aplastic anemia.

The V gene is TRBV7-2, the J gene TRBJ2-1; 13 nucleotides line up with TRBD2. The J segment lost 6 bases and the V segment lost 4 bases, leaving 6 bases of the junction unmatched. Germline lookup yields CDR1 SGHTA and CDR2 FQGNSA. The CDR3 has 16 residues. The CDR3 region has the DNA TGTGCCAGCAGCTCCCGACTAGCGGGAGGTGTCAATGAGCAGTTCTTC. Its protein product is CASSSRLAGGVNEQFF.

The CDR3 sequence: CASSSGHGTGNTIYF. CDR3 coding DNA: TGTGCCAGCAGCTCCGGCCATGGGACTGGAAACACCATATATTTT. The V and J genes are TRBV7-2 and TRBJ1-3, with unresolved D. Trimming shortened V by 4 bases and J by 2 bases, and 12 bases separated the two germline ends. This CDR3 is built from 15 residues. The germline V gene encodes CDR1 SGHTA and CDR2 FQGNSA. The entire variable domain, with the rest obtained from reference TRBV7-2 and TRBJ1-3, is as follows: GAGVSQSPSNKVTEKGKDVELRCDPISGHTALYWYRQSLGQGLEFLIYFQGNSAPDKSGLPSDRFSAERTGGSVSTLTIQRTQQEDSAVYLCASSSGHGTGNTIYFGEGSWLTVV.

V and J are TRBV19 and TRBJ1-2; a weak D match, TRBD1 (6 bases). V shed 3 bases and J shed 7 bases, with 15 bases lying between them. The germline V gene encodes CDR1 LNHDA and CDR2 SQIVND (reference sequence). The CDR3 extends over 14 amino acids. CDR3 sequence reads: CASSIGTDRSGYTF. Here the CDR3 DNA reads TGTGCCAGTAGTATCGGGACGGACAGAAGTGGCTACACCTTC. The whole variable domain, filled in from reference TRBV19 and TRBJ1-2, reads DGGITQSPKYLFRKEGQNVTLSCEQNLNHDAMYWYRQDPGQGLRLIYYSQIVNDFQKGDIAEGYSVSREKKESFPLTVTSAQKNPTAFYLCASSIGTDRSGYTFGSGTRLTVV.